These T cell receptor beta chains were read from a single sample in a study of cytomegalovirus exposure and HLA in healthy donors. Some clones are missing from TCRdb's copy, which holds only in-frame ones; the method was immunoSEQ multiplex PCR. The sample has more than 75,000 clones. Sequencing was performed on PBMCs. The receptors stem from a man aged 50-60 years in good health and CMV-seropositive. CDR3s include the opening cysteine and the closing phenylalanine or tryptophan. Fields, in order: J gene, V gene, D gene, CDR3 protein, CDR3 DNA. A D gene is named only where the DNA matches it firmly.

>TRBJ2-3|TRBV6-5|NA
CASSYDGGRFTDTQYF
TGTGCCAGCAGTTACGACGGGGGGCGATTCACGGATACGCAGTATTTT
>TRBJ1-1|TRBV19|NA
CASTTTDMNTEAFF
TGTGCCAGTACCACGACAGATATGAACACTGAAGCTTTCTTT
>TRBJ2-7|TRBV4-2|TRBD2
CASSQDPTSGYEQYF
TGTGCCAGCAGCCAAGATCCGACTAGCGGTTACGAGCAGTACTTC
>TRBJ1-2|TRBV6-6|NA
CASSRRTELGAGYTF
TGTGCCAGCAGCCGACGGACAGAGCTCGGCGCTGGCTACACCTTC
>TRBJ1-2|TRBV7-2|TRBD1
CASSLKVSAGGNYGYTF
TGTGCCAGCAGCTTAAAGGTGTCGGCAGGGGGGAACTATGGCTACACCTTC
>TRBJ1-4|TRBV30|TRBD1
CAWNRGEKLFF
TGTGCCTGGAACAGGGGTGAAAAACTGTTTTTT
>TRBJ2-5|TRBV11-3|NA
CASSPPRREWGETQYF
TGTGCCAGCAGCCCCCCGCGGAGGGAATGGGGGGAGACCCAGTACTTC
>TRBJ1-1|TRBV30|NA
CAWKSIENTEAFF
TGTGCCTGGAAGAGTATAGAGAACACTGAAGCTTTCTTT
>TRBJ2-2|TRBV7-7|NA
CASSPGGAGDTGELFF
TGTGCTAGCAGCCCCGGGGGCGCGGGAGACACCGGGGAGCTGTTTTTT
>TRBJ2-1|TRBV4-2|TRBD2
CASSQDPLAGSHEQFF
TGTGCCAGCAGCCAAGATCCGCTAGCGGGATCTCATGAGCAGTTCTTC
>TRBJ1-1|TRBV14|TRBD1
CASSRGQGEMDFF
TGTGCCAGCAGCCGGGGACAGGGGGAAATGGATTTCTTT
>TRBJ1-2|TRBV7-3|NA
CASSPRASGYGYTF
TGTGCCAGCAGCCCGCGGGCCAGCGGCTATGGCTACACCTTC
>TRBJ2-1|TRBV4-3|NA
CASSQMRRGAYNEQFF
TGCGCCAGCAGCCAAATGAGGCGGGGCGCCTACAATGAGCAGTTCTTC
>TRBJ1-2|TRBV4-1|TRBD1
CASSQGDRVYGYTF
TGCGCCAGCAGCCAAGGGGACAGGGTCTATGGCTACACCTTC
>TRBJ2-1|TRBV4-3|NA
CASSQEAVIWNEQFF
TGCGCCAGCAGCCAAGAGGCGGTCATTTGGAATGAGCAGTTCTTC
>TRBJ1-5|TRBV30|NA
CAWSPYSNQPQHF
TGTGCCTGGAGTCCGTATAGCAATCAGCCCCAGCATTTT
>TRBJ2-7|TRBV4-1|NA
CASSQDRGYEQYF
TGCGCCAGCAGCCAAGACCGGGGCTACGAGCAGTACTTC
>TRBJ2-2|TRBV27|NA
CASSATISRAGELFF
TGTGCCAGCAGTGCGACTATATCCCGGGCCGGGGAGCTGTTTTTT
>TRBJ1-1|TRBV7-9|NA
CASSLGGSGRRGNTEAFF
TGTGCCAGCAGCTTAGGCGGATCTGGTCGGAGGGGAAATACTGAAGCTTTCTTT
>TRBJ2-7|TRBV11-2|TRBD2
CASSLLAGGLSYEQYF
TGTGCCAGCAGCTTACTAGCGGGGGGACTCTCCTACGAGCAGTACTTC
>TRBJ1-2|TRBV7-8|NA
CASSLELAGRYGYTF
TGTGCCAGCAGCTTAGAGTTGGCAGGTCGCTATGGCTACACCTTC
>TRBJ2-7|TRBV7-8|TRBD2
CASTWGGTSSYEQYF
TGTGCCAGCACCTGGGGGGGGACCAGTTCCTACGAGCAGTACTTC
>TRBJ2-7|TRBV28|NA
CASSSQYEQYF
TGTGCCAGCAGTTCGCAGTACGAGCAGTACTTC
>TRBJ2-3|TRBV7-2|NA
CASSPGGDTQYF
TGTGCCAGCAGCCCCGGCGGGGATACGCAGTATTTT
>TRBJ2-7|TRBV6-6|NA
CASSYALMSEQYF
TGTGCCAGCAGTTATGCGTTGATGAGCGAGCAGTACTTC
>TRBJ1-5|TRBV7-6|NA
CASSLESDQPQHF
TGTGCCAGCAGCTTAGAAAGCGATCAGCCCCAGCATTTT
>TRBJ1-2|TRBV19|TRBD1
CASSTYRGTNYGYTF
TGTGCCAGTAGTACTTACAGGGGAACCAACTATGGCTACACCTTC
>TRBJ2-7|TRBV28|TRBD2
CASSLGGTTTYEQYF
TGTGCCAGCAGTTTAGGCGGGACTACGACCTACGAGCAGTACTTC
>TRBJ1-1|TRBV5-1|TRBD1
CASSLSQGRGTEAFF
TGCGCCAGCAGCTTGTCACAGGGGCGGGGCACTGAAGCTTTCTTT
>TRBJ2-1|TRBV29-1|NA
CSVELNEQFF
TGCAGCGTTGAGTTAAATGAGCAGTTCTTC
>TRBJ2-3|TRBV25-1|NA
CASSELGAEGTDTQYF
TGTGCCAGCAGTGAACTCGGAGCGGAGGGGACAGATACGCAGTATTTT
>TRBJ2-5|TRBV4-1|NA
CASSVTRIQETQYF
TGCGCCAGCAGCGTAACGAGAATCCAAGAGACCCAGTACTTC
>TRBJ2-5|TRBV6-6|NA
CASSGGAETQYF
TGTGCCAGCTCGGGTGGAGCAGAGACCCAGTACTTC
>TRBJ2-5|TRBV18|NA
CASSPSETQYF
TGTGCCAGCTCCCCTTCTGAGACCCAGTACTTC
>TRBJ1-1|TRBV6-5|NA
CASSYVQNTEAFF
TGTGCCAGCAGTTACGTCCAGAACACTGAAGCTTTCTTT
>TRBJ1-1|TRBV7-9|NA
CASSLEGRGTPFF
TGTGCCAGCAGCTTAGAGGGGCGGGGGACCCCTTTCTTT
>TRBJ1-2|TRBV9|NA
CASSVGTTRDNLGDGYTF
TGTGCCAGCAGCGTAGGGACGACCCGGGACAACCTGGGGGATGGCTACACCTTC
>TRBJ2-2|TRBV9|TRBD2
CASSPSGRAAGELFF
TGTGCCAGCAGCCCTAGCGGGAGGGCCGCCGGGGAGCTGTTTTTT
>TRBJ2-1|TRBV19|NA
CASSILYNEQFF
TGTGCCAGTAGTATCCTTTACAATGAGCAGTTCTTC
>TRBJ2-5|TRBV4-2|NA
CASSQEDGPGGRRETQYF
TGTGCCAGCAGCCAAGAAGACGGGCCCGGAGGTCGGCGGGAGACCCAGTACTTC
>TRBJ2-3|TRBV18|NA
CASSPGKTDTQYF
TGTGCCAGCTCACCCGGGAAGACAGATACGCAGTATTTT
>TRBJ2-1|TRBV19|NA
CASSNSHNEQFF
TGTGCCAGTAGTAACAGTCACAATGAGCAGTTCTTC
>TRBJ1-1|TRBV7-3|NA
CASSPDSSSNTEAFF
TGTGCCAGCAGCCCCGACAGCTCATCGAACACTGAAGCTTTCTTT
>TRBJ2-3|TRBV20-1|NA
CSVSFTDTQYF
TGCAGTGTGTCCTTCACAGATACGCAGTATTTT
>TRBJ2-7|TRBV5-1|NA
CASSLEAESYEQYF
TGCGCCAGCAGCTTGGAAGCGGAGTCCTACGAGCAGTACTTC
>TRBJ2-5|TRBV7-8|TRBD2
CASREIGGKETQYF
TGTGCCAGCAGGGAAATCGGGGGGAAAGAGACCCAGTACTTC
>TRBJ1-1|TRBV7-9|TRBD1
CASSSRQGDTEAFF
TGTGCCAGCAGCTCCCGACAGGGAGACACTGAAGCTTTCTTT
>TRBJ2-5|TRBV29-1|TRBD2
CSVASGRADTQYF
TGCAGCGTTGCTAGCGGGAGGGCCGACACCCAGTACTTC
>TRBJ1-5|TRBV10-1|NA
CASSNRDFNQPQHF
TGCGCCAGCAGTAATCGGGACTTCAATCAGCCCCAGCATTTT